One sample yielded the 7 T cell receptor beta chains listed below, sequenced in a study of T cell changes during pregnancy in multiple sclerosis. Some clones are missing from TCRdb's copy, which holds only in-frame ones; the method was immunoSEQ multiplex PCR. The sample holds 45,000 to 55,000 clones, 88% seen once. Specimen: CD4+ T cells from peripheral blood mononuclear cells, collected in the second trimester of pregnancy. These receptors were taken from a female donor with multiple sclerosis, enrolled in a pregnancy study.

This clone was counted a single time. The CDR3 DNA is TGTGCCTGGAGTACGAGGAGGGACGAGCAGTACTTC. It codes for CAWSTRRDEQYF. V is TRBV30 and J is TRBJ2-7, with D possibly matching TRBD2 (6 bases). The V gene's germline CDR1 is GTSNPN and CDR2 SVGIG (reference sequence). The CDR3 is 12 amino acids. The V gene lost 2 bases and the J gene lost 5 bases, with 10 bases spanning the gap.

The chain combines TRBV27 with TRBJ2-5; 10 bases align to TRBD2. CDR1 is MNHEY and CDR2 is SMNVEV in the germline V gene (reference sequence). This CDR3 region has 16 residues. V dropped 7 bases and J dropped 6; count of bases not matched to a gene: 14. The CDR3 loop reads CASISSRSGRVQTQYF. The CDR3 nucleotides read TGTGCCAGCATCTCCTCAAGGAGCGGGAGGGTTCAGACCCAGTACTTC.

The CDR3 loop is CAWSVLRGTDTQYF. CDR3 in DNA: TGTGCCTGGAGTGTACTTCGGGGAACAGATACGCAGTATTTT. V is TRBV30 and J is TRBJ2-3, with D perhaps TRBD2 (5 bases). The CDR3 extends over 14 amino acids. CDR1 and CDR2 from the germline V gene are GTSNPN and SVGIG (reference sequence). V lost 0 bases and J lost 3, with 10 bases in between.

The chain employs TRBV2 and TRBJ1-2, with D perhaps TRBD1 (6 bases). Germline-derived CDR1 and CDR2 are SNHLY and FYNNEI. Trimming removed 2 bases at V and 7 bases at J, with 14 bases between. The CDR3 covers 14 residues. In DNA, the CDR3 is TGTGCCAGCAGTGAAAGGGGGGGGCGAGGTGGCTACACCTTC. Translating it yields CASSERGGRGGYTF.

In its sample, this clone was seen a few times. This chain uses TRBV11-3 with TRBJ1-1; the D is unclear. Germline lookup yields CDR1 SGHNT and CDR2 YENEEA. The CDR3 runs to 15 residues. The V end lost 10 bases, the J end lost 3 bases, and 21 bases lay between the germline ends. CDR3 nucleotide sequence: TGTGCCACCATCCTAGATTATAACTCGGACACTGAAGCTTTCTTT. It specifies CATILDYNSDTEAFF.

The CDR3 region is CASSLTSGMWETQYF. The CDR3, as DNA: TGTGCCAGCAGCCTGACTAGCGGGATGTGGGAGACCCAGTACTTC. The chain has TRBV7-2 and TRBJ2-5; 11 bases are shared with TRBD2. V shed 5 bases, J shed 5 bases, and the junction held 7 bases outside the gene matches. Germline loops: CDR1 SGHTA, CDR2 FQGNSA. The CDR3 loop spans 15 amino acids.

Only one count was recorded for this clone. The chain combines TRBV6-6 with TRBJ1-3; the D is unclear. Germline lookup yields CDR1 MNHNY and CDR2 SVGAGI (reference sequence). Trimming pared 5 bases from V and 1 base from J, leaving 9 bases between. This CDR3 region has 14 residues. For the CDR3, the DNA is TGTGCCAGCAGTGGTCCGCGGTCTGGAAACACCATATATTTT. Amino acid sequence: CASSGPRSGNTIYF.